This T cell receptor beta chain was found in a study of yellow fever vaccine responses in identical twins. Study-level results: Twins reportedly appeared to share part of their vaccine T cell response while keeping part individual.

In this sample, this clonotype turned up a few times. What it recognizes is unknown. TCRdb re-analysed the RT-PCR reads in MiXCR, keeping a single row per CDR3 protein. The table shows about 11,000 distinct CDR3 sequences, with 77% occurring only once. The CDR3 is 15 amino acids. Trimming shortened V by 1 base and J by 6 bases, and 12 bases separated the two germline ends. In germline, CDR1 is SNHLY, CDR2 FYNNEI. This clonotype was obtained from a woman in her late teens or twenties who received the yellow fever vaccine. The chain combines TRBV2 with TRBJ1-4, with D possibly matching TRBD1 (6 bases). Sample: T cells from blood (PBMCs), unsorted or a sorted subset (not recorded which), taken before or after yellow fever vaccination (not recorded which). The CDR3 coding sequence is TGTGCCAGCAGTGAAGGTACAGGGTTGGATGAAAAACTGTTTTTT. The encoded protein is CASSEGTGLDEKLFF.